Listed here are 19 T cell receptor beta chains from one sample, sequenced in a study of T cells in Graves' hyperthyroidism and ophthalmopathy. Using RNA transcripts as the source, TCR beta CDR3 regions were amplified. Using the HTBI primer set, a first-round RT-PCR was run on the TCR CDR3. MiXCR, run by TCRdb on the multiplex PCR reads, gives a single entry per CDR3 protein. The sample holds around 480,000 distinct CDR3 sequences; under 15% are singletons and the top ten take about a sixth. The source material was blood. These receptors all stem from a young woman with Graves' hyperthyroidism.

This clonotype occurred many times. CDR3 amino acids: CAWSVGNSGNTIYF. CDR3 sequence (DNA): TGTGCCTGGAGTGTCGGTAACTCTGGAAACACCATATATTTT. V and J are TRBV30 and TRBJ1-3; no reliable D call. In germline, CDR1 is GTSNPN, CDR2 SVGIG (reference sequence). The CDR3 runs to 14 residues. Trimming cost V 0 bases and J 0 bases, with 6 bases left between them.

This chain joins TRBV20-1 and TRBJ1-5, with 7 bases that match TRBD1. This CDR3 is built from 13 residues. The J segment lost 7 bases and the V segment lost 6 bases, leaving 9 bases of the junction unmatched. The V gene's germline CDR1 is DFQATT and CDR2 SNEGSKA (reference sequence). The CDR3 reads CSASDRDGQPQHF. The CDR3 DNA reads as TGCAGTGCCTCCGACAGGGATGGCCAGCCCCAGCATTTT.

This clonotype occurred many times. The chain carries TRBV29-1 and TRBJ1-2; D is uncertain. CDR3 length: 12 residues. From germline, CDR1 is SQVTM and CDR2 ANQGSEA. V shed 3 bases and J shed 4 bases, with 9 bases lying between them. CDR3 residues: CSVEGGLYGYTF. In nucleotides, the CDR3 is TGCAGCGTTGAGGGCGGGCTCTATGGCTACACCTTC.

This clonotype was observed at least ten times. The rearrangement uses TRBV27 and TRBJ2-3; D is tentatively TRBD1 or TRBD2 (6 bases each). The ends were cut back, 1 base at V and 0 bases at J, with 17 bases in the middle. Looked up from germline, CDR1 is MNHEY and CDR2 is SMNVEV (reference sequence). The CDR3 extends over 18 amino acids. The CDR3 protein is CASSLYPPGAGSTDTQYF. CDR3 DNA: TGTGCCAGCAGTTTATACCCCCCGGGGGCGGGCAGCACAGATACGCAGTATTTT.

This clonotype was found a few times. V is TRBV20-1 and J is TRBJ2-1, with TRBD2 matching over 7 bases. The trim removed 3 bases at V and 8 bases at J, leaving 7 bases unmatched. The CDR3 has 13 residues. Germline V gene lookup returns CDR1 DFQATT and CDR2 SNEGSKA (reference sequence). CDR3 in DNA: TGCAGTGCTAGCGGGAGGATTGTCGATGAGCAGTTCTTC. This gives the protein CSASGRIVDEQFF.

This clonotype appeared a few times. This rearrangement joins TRBV4-2 to TRBJ2-2; 9 bases are shared with TRBD1. The CDR3 runs to 17 residues. The germline CDR1 and CDR2 sequences are LGHNA and YNFKEQ. Losses at the gene ends were 1 base for V and 1 base for J; bases not matched to a gene: 4. In DNA, the CDR3 is TGTGCCAGCAGCCAAGGACCGGGACAGGGGAACACCGGGGAGCTGTTTTTT. Translation: CASSQGPGQGNTGELFF.

Turning to this clonotype: A much larger clonotype is one base distant, so this may be a read error. A read error is likely, as this CDR3 ends without the conserved phenylalanine or tryptophan. The chain employs TRBV5-1 and TRBJ2-7, with D unresolved. Germline V lookup: CDR1 SGHRS, CDR2 YFSETQ. This CDR3 is built from 14 residues. V lost 0 bases and J 3 bases, leaving 10 bases between the germline ends. Here the CDR3 reads CASSLGDLGYEQYL. In nucleotides, the CDR3 is TGCGCCAGCAGCTTGGGGGATCTTGGCTACGAGCAGTACCTC.

The rearrangement joins TRBV11-3 to TRBJ2-2, with 13 bases lining up with TRBD2. The V gene's germline CDR1 is SGHNT and CDR2 YENEEA. Trimming took 5 bases from V and 5 from J; bases not matched to a gene: 11. This CDR3 has 18 amino acids. This chain's CDR3 is CASSRRTSGRKDTGELFF. The CDR3 DNA follows: TGTGCCAGCAGCCGTCGGACTAGCGGGAGAAAAGATACCGGGGAGCTGTTTTTT.

The sample holds many counts of this clonotype. The rearrangement joins TRBV5-6 to TRBJ2-7; 9 bases agree with TRBD2. The CDR3 totals 15 residues. The germline gives CDR1 SGHDT, CDR2 YYEEEE. Trimming took 2 bases from V and 4 from J; bases not matched to a gene: 7. Here the CDR3 reads CASSFRASGMYEQYF. CDR3 DNA sequence: TGTGCCAGCAGCTTCAGGGCTAGCGGGATGTACGAGCAGTACTTC. Looking up the rest from reference TRBV5-6 and TRBJ2-7 gives the full variable domain: DAGVTQSPTHLIKTRGQQVTLRCSPKSGHDTVSWYQQALGQGPQFIFQYYEEEERQRGNFPDRFSGHQFPNYSSELNVNALLLGDSALYLCASSFRASGMYEQYFGPGTRLTVT.

This clonotype occurred many times. The J gene is TRBJ2-1, the V gene TRBV30, with 11 bases aligning to TRBD2. The V segment lost 4 bases and the J segment 7 bases; nucleotides outside the gene matches: 6. This CDR3 has 14 residues. Germline CDR1 and CDR2: GTSNPN and SVGIG (reference sequence). CDR3 sequence reads: CAWTPSGRTNEQFF. CDR3 coding DNA: TGTGCCTGGACCCCTAGCGGGAGGACGAATGAGCAGTTCTTC.

Many counts were recorded for this clonotype. J is TRBJ2-7 and V is TRBV30; the D gene could be TRBD1 or TRBD2 (5 bases each). In germline, CDR1 is GTSNPN, CDR2 SVGIG (reference sequence). V was pared by 3 bases and J by 0 bases, with 6 bases between. CDR3 length equals 12 residues. In DNA, the CDR3 is TGTGCCTGGAGCGGGGCCTCCTACGAGCAGTACTTC. Encoded protein: CAWSGASYEQYF.

About this clonotype: A junction boundary mismatches the germline segment, possibly from a read error. This chain joins TRBV10-2 and TRBJ2-7, with D possibly TRBD2 on 5 matching bases. There are 12 residues in the CDR3. Germline values: CDR1 WSHSY, CDR2 SAAADI. CDR3 DNA sequence: TGCGCCAGCATTGAGGGAGTTAACGAGCAGTACTTC. Residues: CASIEGVNEQYF.

This clonotype turned up a few times. The chain is built from TRBV19 and TRBJ2-1; TRBD1 is a possible D gene (5 bases). V lost 6 bases and J 6 bases, leaving 18 bases between the germline ends. Germline values: CDR1 LNHDA, CDR2 SQIVND (reference sequence). The length of the CDR3 is 15 residues. This CDR3 reads CASRKGSTVSNEQFF. In DNA, the CDR3 is TGTGCCAGTAGAAAGGGGTCGACAGTTAGCAATGAGCAGTTCTTC.

This clonotype was counted ten times or more. The chain has TRBV19 and TRBJ1-2, with a possible D match to TRBD1 (5 bases). The CDR3 spans 15 residues. V lost 5 bases and J 3 bases, leaving 16 bases between the germline ends. Germline CDR1 reads LNHDA; CDR2 reads SQIVND (reference sequence). The chain's CDR3 is CASSFRQSAHYGYTF. CDR3 DNA: TGTGCCAGTAGTTTCCGACAGAGCGCCCACTATGGCTACACCTTC.

This clonotype was picked up many times. The rearrangement links TRBV24-1 to TRBJ2-7; D is unresolved. Germline CDR1 and CDR2: KGHDR and SFDVKD. This CDR3 region has 16 residues. V lost 1 base, J lost 3 bases, and 15 bases lay in between. CDR3 DNA sequence: TGTGCCACCAGTGATTTCGTTGCTGACCCCCTCTACGAGCAGTACGTC. Its protein product is CATSDFVADPLYEQYV.

This clonotype was counted many times. The chain has TRBV29-1 and TRBJ1-1; maybe TRBD1 (5 bases). CDR1 is SQVTM and CDR2 is ANQGSEA in the germline V gene. Trimming pared 3 bases from V and 11 bases from J, leaving 19 bases between. This CDR3 is 13 amino acids long. The CDR3 DNA reads TGCAGCGTTGAGGGGGGTAAGACGGACGCGGCTTTCTTT. This sequence encodes CSVEGGKTDAAFF.

Points on this clonotype: A much larger clone is a single base away; this may be a read error. The chain employs TRBV6-1 and TRBJ2-2; maybe TRBD2 (7 bases). V gave up 3 bases and J gave up 6 bases, with 17 bases separating them. The CDR3 covers 16 residues. Germline V CDR1 and CDR2: MNHNS, SASEGT. CDR3 in amino acids: CASSDGRTAYPGELFF. For the CDR3, the DNA is TGTGCCAGCAGTGACGGGAGGACAGCTTATCCCGGGGAGCTGTTTTTT.

There are many counts of this clonotype. The chain links TRBV30 to TRBJ1-5; D is unresolved. V lost 4 bases, J lost 0 bases, and 7 bases lay in between. The CDR3 totals 13 residues. The germline CDR1 and CDR2 sequences are GTSNPN and SVGIG (reference sequence). The CDR3 DNA sequence: TGTGCCTGGAATGGGGTTAGCAATCAGCCCCAGCATTTT. Amino acid sequence: CAWNGVSNQPQHF.

The chain employs TRBV11-2 and TRBJ1-1; possibly TRBD1 for D (6 bases). Trimming took 2 bases from V and 11 from J, leaving 24 bases between them. CDR1 and CDR2 (germline): SGHAT, FQNNGV. CDR3 length: 16 residues. CDR3 sequence: CASSLIRRPPGGLAFF. The CDR3 nucleotides read TGTGCCAGCAGCTTAATCAGGCGGCCTCCCGGGGGGCTCGCTTTCTTT.